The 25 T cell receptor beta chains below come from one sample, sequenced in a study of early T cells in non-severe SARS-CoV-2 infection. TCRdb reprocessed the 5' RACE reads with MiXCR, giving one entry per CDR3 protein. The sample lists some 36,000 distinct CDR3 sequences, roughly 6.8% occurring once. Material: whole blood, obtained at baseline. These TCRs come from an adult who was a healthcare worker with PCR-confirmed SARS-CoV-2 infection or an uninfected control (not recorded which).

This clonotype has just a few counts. The CDR3 is CASSDSEETQYF. The CDR3 DNA reads as TGTGCCAGCAGTGACTCGGAAGAGACCCAGTACTTC. This chain links TRBV6-4 with TRBJ2-5; D uncertain. This CDR3 region has 12 residues. Germline V gene sequence: CDR1 MRHNA, CDR2 SNTAGT. V was cut by 0 bases and J by 3 bases, with 2 bases left in between.

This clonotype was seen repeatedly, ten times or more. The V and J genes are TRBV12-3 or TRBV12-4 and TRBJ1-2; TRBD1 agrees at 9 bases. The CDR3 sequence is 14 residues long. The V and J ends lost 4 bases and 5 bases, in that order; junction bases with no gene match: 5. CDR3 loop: CASSSGQGKYGYTF. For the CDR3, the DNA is TGTGCCAGCAGTTCAGGACAGGGGAAATATGGCTACACCTTC.

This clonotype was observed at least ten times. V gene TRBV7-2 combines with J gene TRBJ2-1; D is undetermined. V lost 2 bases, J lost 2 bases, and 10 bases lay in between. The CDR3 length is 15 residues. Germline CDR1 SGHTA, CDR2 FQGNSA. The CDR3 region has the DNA TGTGCCAGCAGCTTAAAGGCAGATCCCTACAATGAGCAGTTCTTC. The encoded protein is CASSLKADPYNEQFF. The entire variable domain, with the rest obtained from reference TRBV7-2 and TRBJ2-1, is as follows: GAGVSQSPSNKVTEKGKDVELRCDPISGHTALYWYRQSLGQGLEFLIYFQGNSAPDKSGLPSDRFSAERTGGSVSTLTIQRTQQEDSAVYLCASSLKADPYNEQFFGPGTRLTVL.

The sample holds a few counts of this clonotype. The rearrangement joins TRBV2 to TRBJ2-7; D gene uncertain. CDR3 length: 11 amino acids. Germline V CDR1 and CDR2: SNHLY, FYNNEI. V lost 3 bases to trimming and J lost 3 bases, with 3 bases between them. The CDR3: CASSDGYEQYF. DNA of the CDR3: TGTGCCAGCAGTGACGGCTACGAGCAGTACTTC.

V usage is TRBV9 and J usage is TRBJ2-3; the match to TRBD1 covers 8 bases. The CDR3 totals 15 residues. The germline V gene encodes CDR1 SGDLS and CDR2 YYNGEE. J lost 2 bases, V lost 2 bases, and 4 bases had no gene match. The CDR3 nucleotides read TGTGCCAGCAGCGTTCCCCAGGGGGCCACAGATACGCAGTATTTT. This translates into CASSVPQGATDTQYF.

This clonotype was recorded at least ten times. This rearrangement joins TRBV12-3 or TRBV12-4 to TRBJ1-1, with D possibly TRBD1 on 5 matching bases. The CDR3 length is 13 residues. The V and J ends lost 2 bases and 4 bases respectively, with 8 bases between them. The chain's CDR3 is CASSLQGRTEAFF. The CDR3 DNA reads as TGTGCCAGCAGTTTACAGGGACGCACTGAAGCTTTCTTT.

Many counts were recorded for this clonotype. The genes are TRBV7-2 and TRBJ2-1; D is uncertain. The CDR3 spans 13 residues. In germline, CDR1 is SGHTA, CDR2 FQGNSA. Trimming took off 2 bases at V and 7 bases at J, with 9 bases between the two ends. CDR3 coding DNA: TGTGCCAGCAGCTTAAAGTGGTTTAATGAGCAGTTCTTC. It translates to CASSLKWFNEQFF.

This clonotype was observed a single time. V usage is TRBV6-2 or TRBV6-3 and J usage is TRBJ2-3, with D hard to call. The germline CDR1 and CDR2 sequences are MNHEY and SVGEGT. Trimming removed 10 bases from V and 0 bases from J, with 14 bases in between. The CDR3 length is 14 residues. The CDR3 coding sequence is TGTGCCATCCCAGGCGGAATCAGCACAGATACGCAGTATTTT. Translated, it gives CAIPGGISTDTQYF.

For the CDR3, the DNA is TGTGCCAGCAGTGATAGGGACACCGGGGAGCTGTTTTTT. It codes for CASSDRDTGELFF. This chain connects TRBV6-1 to TRBJ2-2; D not certain. The CDR3 is made up of 13 amino acids. Germline loops: CDR1 MNHNS, CDR2 SASEGT. Between the trimmed V and J ends, which lost 3 bases and 3 bases, there was a span of 5 bases.

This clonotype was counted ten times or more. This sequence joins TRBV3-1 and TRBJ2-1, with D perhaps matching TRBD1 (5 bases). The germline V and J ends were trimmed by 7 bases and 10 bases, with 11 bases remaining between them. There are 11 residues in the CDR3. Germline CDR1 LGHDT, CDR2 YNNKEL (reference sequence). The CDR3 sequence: CASNGAGEQFF. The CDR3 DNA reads TGTGCCAGCAACGGCGCAGGGGAGCAGTTCTTC.

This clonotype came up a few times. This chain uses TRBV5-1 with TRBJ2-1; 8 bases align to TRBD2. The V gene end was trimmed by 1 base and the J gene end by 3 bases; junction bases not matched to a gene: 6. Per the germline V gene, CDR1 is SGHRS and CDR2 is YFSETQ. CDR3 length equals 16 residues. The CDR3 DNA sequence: TGCGCCAGCAGCTTGAATGCGGGGGGACTCTACAATGAGCAGTTCTTC. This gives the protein CASSLNAGGLYNEQFF.

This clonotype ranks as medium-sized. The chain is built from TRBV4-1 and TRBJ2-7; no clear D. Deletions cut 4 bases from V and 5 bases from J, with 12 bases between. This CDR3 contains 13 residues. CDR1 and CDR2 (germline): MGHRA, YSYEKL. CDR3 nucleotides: TGCGCCAGCAGCCGCCTAGAGAAAGACGAGCAGTACTTC. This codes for CASSRLEKDEQYF.

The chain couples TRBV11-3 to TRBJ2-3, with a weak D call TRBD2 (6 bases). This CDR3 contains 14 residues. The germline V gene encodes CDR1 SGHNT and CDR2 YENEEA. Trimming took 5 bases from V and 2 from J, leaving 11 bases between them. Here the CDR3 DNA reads TGTGCCAGCAGCAACTGGCGGGACACAGATACGCAGTATTTT. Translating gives CASSNWRDTDTQYF.

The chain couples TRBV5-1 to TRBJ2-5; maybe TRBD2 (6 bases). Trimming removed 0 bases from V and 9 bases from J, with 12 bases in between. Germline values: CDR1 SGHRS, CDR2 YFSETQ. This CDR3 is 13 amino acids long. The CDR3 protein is CASSLAGVSAQYF. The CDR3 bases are TGCGCCAGCAGCTTGGCGGGAGTATCGGCCCAGTACTTC.

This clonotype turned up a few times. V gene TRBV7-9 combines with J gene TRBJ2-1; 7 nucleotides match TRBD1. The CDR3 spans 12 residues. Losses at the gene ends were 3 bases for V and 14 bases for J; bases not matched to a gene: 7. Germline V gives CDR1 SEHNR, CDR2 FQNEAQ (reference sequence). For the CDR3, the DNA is TGTGCCAGCAGCTTCCCGACAGGGAAGGAGTTCTTC. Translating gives CASSFPTGKEFF.

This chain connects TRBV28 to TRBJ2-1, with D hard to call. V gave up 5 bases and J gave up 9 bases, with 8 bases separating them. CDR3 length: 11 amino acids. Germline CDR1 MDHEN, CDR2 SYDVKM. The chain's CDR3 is CASSRKSEQFF. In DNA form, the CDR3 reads TGTGCCAGCAGTCGTAAGAGTGAGCAGTTCTTC.

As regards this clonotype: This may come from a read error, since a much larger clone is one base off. CDR3 sequence: CANSQFNLAATDTQYF. In nucleotides, the CDR3 is TGTGCCAACAGCCAATTCAACCTAGCGGCGACAGATACGCAGTATTTT. The chain uses TRBV14 and TRBJ2-3, with TRBD2 identical over 7 bases. From germline, CDR1 is SGHDN and CDR2 FVKESK. CDR3 length: 16 residues.

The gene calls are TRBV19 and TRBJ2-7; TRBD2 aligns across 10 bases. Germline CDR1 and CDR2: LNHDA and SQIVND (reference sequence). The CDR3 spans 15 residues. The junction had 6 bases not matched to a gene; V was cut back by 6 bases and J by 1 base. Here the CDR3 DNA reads TGTGCCAGTAGCGCTACTAGCGGGGATTCCTACGAGCAGTACTTC. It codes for CASSATSGDSYEQYF.

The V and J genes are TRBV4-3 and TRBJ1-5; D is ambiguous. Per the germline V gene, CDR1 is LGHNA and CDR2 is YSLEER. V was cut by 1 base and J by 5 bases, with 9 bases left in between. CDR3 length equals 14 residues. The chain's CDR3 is CASSQGLGYQPQHF. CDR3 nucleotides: TGCGCCAGCAGCCAAGGCTTAGGTTATCAGCCCCAGCATTTT.

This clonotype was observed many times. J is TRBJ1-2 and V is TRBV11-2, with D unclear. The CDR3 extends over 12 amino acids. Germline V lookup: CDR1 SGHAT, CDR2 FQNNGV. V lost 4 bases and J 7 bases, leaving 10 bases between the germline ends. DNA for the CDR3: TGTGCCAGCAGCTCCACGACCGTTGGCTACACCTTC. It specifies CASSSTTVGYTF.

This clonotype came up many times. The CDR3 spells CATLKRGTGNTIYF. In nucleotides, the CDR3 is TGTGCCACCTTAAAACGGGGGACTGGAAACACCATATATTTT. This chain joins TRBV6-1 and TRBJ1-3; a possible D gene is TRBD1 (5 bases). The CDR3 totals 14 residues. The V gene's germline CDR1 is MNHNS and CDR2 SASEGT. V was cut by 10 bases and J by 2 bases, with 15 bases left in between.

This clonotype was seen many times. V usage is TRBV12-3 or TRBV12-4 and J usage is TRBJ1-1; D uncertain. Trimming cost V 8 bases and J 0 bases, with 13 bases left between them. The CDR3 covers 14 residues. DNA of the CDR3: TGTGCCAGCTCTACCGTAACCATGAACACTGAAGCTTTCTTT. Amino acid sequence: CASSTVTMNTEAFF.

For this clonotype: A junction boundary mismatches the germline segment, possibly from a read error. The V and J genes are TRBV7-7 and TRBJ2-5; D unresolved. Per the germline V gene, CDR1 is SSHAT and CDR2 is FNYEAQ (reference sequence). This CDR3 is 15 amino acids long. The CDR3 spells CASSLGGDKFETQYF. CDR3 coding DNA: TGTGCTAGCAGCTTAGGTGGAGACAAGTTTGAGACCCAGTACTTC.

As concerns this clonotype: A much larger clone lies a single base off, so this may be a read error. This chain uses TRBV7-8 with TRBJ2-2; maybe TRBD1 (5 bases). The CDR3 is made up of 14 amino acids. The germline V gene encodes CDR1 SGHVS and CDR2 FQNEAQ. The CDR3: CVSSLDSSTGELFF. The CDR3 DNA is TGTGTCAGCAGCTTAGACAGTAGCACCGGGGAGCTGTTTTTT.

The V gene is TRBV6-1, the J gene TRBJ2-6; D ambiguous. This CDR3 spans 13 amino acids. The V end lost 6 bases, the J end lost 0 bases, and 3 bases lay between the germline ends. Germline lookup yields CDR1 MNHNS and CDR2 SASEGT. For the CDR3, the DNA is TGTGCCAGCAGAACCTCTGGGGCCAACGTCCTGACTTTC. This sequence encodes CASRTSGANVLTF.